Sequencing of this T cell receptor (beta chain) was carried out in a study of Ad26.COV2.S vaccination and SARS-CoV-2 variants. Overall study results and limits: With respect to non-spike TCR breadth, vaccine and placebo recipients were similar.

Points on this clone: Its antigen is currently unknown.

The CDR3 is 15 amino acids. CDR1 LGHDT and CDR2 YNNKEL come from the germline V gene (reference sequence). J was trimmed by 4 bases and V by 11 bases; bases with no gene match: 14. Profiling relied on immunoSEQ multiplex PCR, and the TCRdb table lists in-frame clones only, not all of them. The data contain hundreds of thousands of clones, 70% to 90% of them seen just once; the ten biggest clones take up around 1.5%. Treatment defined: over 15 received Ad26.COV2.S at low or high dose, single or two shots; several received placebo; per-sample allocation not given. It was on day 63 after the first vaccine or placebo injection that samples were taken.

The receptor was derived from a person between 18 and 60 years old who received the Ad26.COV2.S COVID-19 vaccine or a placebo. The rearrangement joins TRBV3-1 (or the pseudogene TRBV3-2) to TRBJ2-1, with 7 positions matching TRBD2. The input for sequencing was peripheral blood, taken in a trial of Ad26.COV2.S vaccine versus placebo. DNA of the CDR3: TGTGCCTCTAGCAGGGTTAGCGGGTTTTACAATGAGCAGTTCTTC. It specifies CASSRVSGFYNEQFF.